These 23 T cell receptor beta chains came from one sample sequenced in a study of CD8 T cells in Susac syndrome. It was with random hexamers that about 0.45 to 1 ug RNA was reverse transcribed. MiXCR was run by TCRdb on the immunoSEQ multiplex PCR reads, yielding one entry per CDR3 protein. The sample contains 150,000 to 200,000 distinct CDR3 sequences, about 95% of which appear only once. Input material: CD4+ T cells from PBMCs. These receptors all stem from a human donor in good health.

The chain recombines TRBV30 with TRBJ2-7; 7 positions match TRBD2. The CDR3 contains 12 residues. Per the germline V gene, CDR1 is GTSNPN and CDR2 is SVGIG (reference sequence). The junction had 7 bases not matched to a gene; V was cut back by 2 bases and J by 9 bases. CDR3 in amino acids: CAWSPSGTGQYF. Here the CDR3 DNA reads TGTGCCTGGAGTCCCAGCGGGACCGGGCAGTACTTC. Complete variable domain (other parts from reference TRBV30 and TRBJ2-7): SQTIHQWPATLVQPVGSPLSLECTVEGTSNPNLYWYRQAAGRGLQLLFYSVGIGQISSEVPQNLSASRPQDRQFILSSKKLLLSDSGFYLCAWSPSGTGQYFGPGTRLTVT.

The rearrangement joins TRBV29-1 to TRBJ1-1, with 12 bases matching TRBD1. With V trimmed by 6 bases and J by 1 base, 15 bases remained unmatched. Germline lookup yields CDR1 SQVTM and CDR2 ANQGSEA. This CDR3 region has 18 residues. CDR3 loop: CSVRDRGRKYRANTEAFF. CDR3 in DNA: TGCAGCGTCCGGGACAGGGGGCGAAAGTATCGGGCGAACACTGAAGCTTTCTTT.

The J gene is TRBJ2-2, the V gene TRBV27, with D uncertain. Per the germline V gene, CDR1 is MNHEY and CDR2 is SMNVEV (reference sequence). V lost 7 bases, J lost 5 bases, and 8 bases lay in between. This CDR3 has 12 residues. DNA of the CDR3: TGTGCCAGCAACGAGCGTACCGGGGAGCTGTTTTTT. This translates into CASNERTGELFF.

Comment on this clonotype: Its ends do not fully match the called genes, so a read error is possible. V usage is TRBV7-7 and J usage is TRBJ2-3, with D possibly being TRBD2 (6 bases). The CDR3 is 14 residues long. The germline V gene has CDR1 SSHAT and CDR2 FNYEAQ (reference sequence). CDR3 in amino acids: CASSNELAVGTQYF. Written as DNA, the CDR3 is TGTGCTAGCAGCAATGAATTAGCGGTAGGCACGCAGTATTTT.

V and J are TRBV6-6 and TRBJ2-5; TRBD1 matches 8 bases. V lost 4 bases and J lost 4; bases outside the gene matches: 8. The CDR3 has 15 amino acids. CDR1 is MNHNY, CDR2 SVGAGI, per germline (reference sequence). CDR3 in amino acids: CASSSDRTGRETQYF. In nucleotides, the CDR3 is TGTGCCAGCAGTTCCGATAGGACAGGGAGAGAGACCCAGTACTTC.

V is TRBV12-3 or TRBV12-4 and J is TRBJ2-7; 14 bases fit TRBD2. Trimming removed 3 bases from V and 6 bases from J; junction bases left unmatched: 4. The CDR3 length is 15 residues. CDR3 residues: CASSLGLAGAVEQYF. The CDR3, as DNA: TGTGCCAGCAGTTTGGGACTAGCGGGAGCTGTCGAGCAGTACTTC.

This chain joins TRBV9 and TRBJ2-5; 10 nucleotides match TRBD2. After removal of 3 bases from V and 2 bases from J, the junction contained 7 bases not matched to a gene. This CDR3 has 16 residues. Germline CDR1 reads SGDLS; CDR2 reads YYNGEE. The CDR3 here is CASSAQGTSAQETQYF. CDR3 DNA sequence: TGTGCCAGCAGCGCCCAGGGGACTAGCGCGCAAGAGACCCAGTACTTC.

This clonotype was observed a single time. The chain is built from TRBV29-1 and TRBJ1-2; D is unclear. This CDR3 contains 13 residues. The germline V and J ends were trimmed by 3 bases and 7 bases, with 15 bases remaining between them. The germline V gene has CDR1 SQVTM and CDR2 ANQGSEA. The CDR3 DNA follows: TGCAGCGTTGAGGGTACCACGGGCGGTGGCTACACCTTC. Its translation: CSVEGTTGGGYTF.

CDR3: CASNRVGTEAFF. CDR3 nucleotide sequence: TGTGCCAGTAACAGGGTTGGCACTGAAGCTTTCTTT. The V call is TRBV2, the J call TRBJ1-1; D perhaps matches TRBD1 (6 bases). Germline-derived CDR1 and CDR2 are SNHLY and FYNNEI. The CDR3 loop spans 12 amino acids. V was cut by 9 bases and J by 4 bases, with 12 bases left in between.

The chain links TRBV7-2 to TRBJ2-3; D is perhaps TRBD2 (5 bases). Trimming cost V 6 bases and J 0 bases, with 10 bases left between them. This CDR3 is built from 14 residues. Germline-derived CDR1 and CDR2 are SGHTA and FQGNSA. CDR3 sequence reads: CASSAGGSTDTQYF. The CDR3, as DNA: TGTGCCAGCAGTGCGGGCGGGAGCACAGATACGCAGTATTTT.

J is TRBJ2-5 and V is TRBV28; D is perhaps TRBD1 or TRBD2 (6 bases each). CDR3 length: 14 residues. V lost 6 bases to trimming and J lost 5 bases, with 16 bases between them. Germline CDR1 and CDR2: MDHEN and SYDVKM. Here the CDR3 reads CASSPDGGGETQYF. CDR3 DNA sequence: TGTGCCAGCAGCCCAGACGGAGGGGGGGAGACCCAGTACTTC. Full variable domain (rest looked up from reference TRBV28 and TRBJ2-5): DVKVTQSSRYLVKRTGEKVFLECVQDMDHENMFWYRQDPGLGLRLIYFSYDVKMKEKGDIPEGYSVSREKKERFSLILESASTNQTSMYLCASSPDGGGETQYFGPGTRLLVL.

The V gene is TRBV3-1, the J gene TRBJ2-1, with D possibly matching TRBD2 (6 bases). CDR3 length equals 14 residues. Trimming stripped 1 base from V and 8 bases from J, with 12 bases between. Germline CDR1 and CDR2: LGHDT and YNNKEL (reference sequence). For the CDR3, the DNA is TGTGCCAGCAGCCAAGTAGCTAGCGTCTATGAGCAGTTCTTC. Amino acids: CASSQVASVYEQFF.

The chain recombines TRBV12-3 or TRBV12-4 with TRBJ2-3, with D tentatively TRBD2 (6 bases). CDR3 length: 15 amino acids. Trimming cost V 1 base and J 1 base, with 9 bases left between them. CDR3 amino acids: CASSLDGRRTDTQYF. DNA of the CDR3: TGTGCCAGCAGTTTAGACGGGAGACGCACAGATACGCAGTATTTT.

J is TRBJ1-5 and V is TRBV12-3 or TRBV12-4; D is uncertain. V was clipped by 1 base and J by 5 bases, with 12 bases between them. The CDR3 totals 15 residues. DNA for the CDR3: TGTGCCAGCAGTTTAGTTGAAGGGAGGCATCAGCCCCAGCATTTT. Encoded protein: CASSLVEGRHQPQHF.

The rearrangement links TRBV24-1 to TRBJ1-5; possible D gene TRBD1, 6 bases. The V end lost 3 bases, the J end lost 0 bases, and 11 bases lay between the germline ends. This CDR3 has 16 amino acids. Germline V gene lookup returns CDR1 KGHDR and CDR2 SFDVKD. The CDR3 DNA sequence: TGTGCCACCAGTGATAGGGACACCTATAGCAATCAGCCCCAGCATTTT. It specifies CATSDRDTYSNQPQHF.

The V and J genes are TRBV20-1 and TRBJ2-5; either TRBD1 or TRBD2 may supply D (5 bases each). The CDR3 covers 13 residues. Deletions cut 6 bases from V and 10 bases from J, with 21 bases between. The germline V gene has CDR1 DFQATT and CDR2 SNEGSKA (reference sequence). The CDR3 reads CSAPRSTGPDQYF. The CDR3 DNA reads as TGCAGTGCACCCCGGTCGACGGGACCCGACCAGTACTTC.

V gene TRBV6-2 or TRBV6-3 combines with J gene TRBJ2-6, with a weak D call TRBD2 (5 bases). Germline values: CDR1 MNHEY, CDR2 SVGEGT. The V end was cut by 6 bases, the J end by 2 bases, with 17 bases between. The CDR3 runs 17 residues. DNA for the CDR3: TGTGCCAGCAGCCCCGTGCGGAGAGGGACTGGGGCCAACGTCCTGACTTTC. This gives the protein CASSPVRRGTGANVLTF.

This clonotype showed up just once. J is TRBJ2-6 and V is TRBV29-1; D remains unclear. This CDR3 is built from 13 residues. In germline, CDR1 is SQVTM, CDR2 ANQGSEA. The V and J ends lost 4 bases and 3 bases respectively, with 7 bases between them. The CDR3: CSVGGIGANVLTF. The CDR3 DNA reads TGCAGCGTTGGTGGAATTGGGGCCAACGTCCTGACTTTC.

This chain connects TRBV7-2 to TRBJ2-2, with D perhaps TRBD1 or TRBD2 (5 bases each). The length of the CDR3 is 16 residues. CDR1 is SGHTA and CDR2 is FQGNSA in the germline V gene. V dropped 4 bases and J dropped 0 bases, with 12 bases sitting between them. CDR3 residues: CASSSAPGPNTGELFF. In DNA form, the CDR3 reads TGTGCCAGCAGCTCAGCCCCGGGACCGAACACCGGGGAGCTGTTTTTT. The full variable domain, with the rest looked up from reference TRBV7-2 and TRBJ2-2, is GAGVSQSPSNKVTEKGKDVELRCDPISGHTALYWYRQSLGQGLEFLIYFQGNSAPDKSGLPSDRFSAERTGGSVSTLTIQRTQQEDSAVYLCASSSAPGPNTGELFFGEGSRLTVL.

This rearrangement joins TRBV6-6 to TRBJ2-3; possible D gene TRBD1, 6 bases. CDR1 is MNHNY, CDR2 SVGAGI, per germline (reference sequence). The CDR3 consists of 16 residues. Trimming took off 5 bases at V and 3 bases at J, with 18 bases between the two ends. CDR3 amino acids: CASSRRDNKKTDTQYF. The CDR3 DNA reads as TGTGCCAGCAGTCGCCGGGACAACAAAAAGACAGATACGCAGTATTTT.

This clonotype was seen a single time. J is TRBJ1-4 and V is TRBV6-6; D gene unclear. Trimming took 2 bases from V and 4 from J, leaving 2 bases between them. CDR1 is MNHNY and CDR2 is SVGAGI in the germline V gene (reference sequence). The length of the CDR3 is 12 residues. In nucleotides, the CDR3 is TGTGCCAGCAGTTACGGTAATGAAAAACTGTTTTTT. This encodes CASSYGNEKLFF.

This chain links TRBV7-9 with TRBJ1-5; D may be TRBD1 (5 bases). The CDR3 covers 15 residues. Trimming left V 0 bases short and J 4 bases short, with 10 bases between. CDR1 is SEHNR, CDR2 FQNEAQ, per germline (reference sequence). CDR3 protein: CASSLAGTLNQPQHF. The CDR3 DNA is TGTGCCAGCAGCTTAGCGGGGACGCTTAATCAGCCCCAGCATTTT. Full variable domain (rest looked up from reference TRBV7-9 and TRBJ1-5): DTGVSQNPRHKITKRGQNVTFRCDPISEHNRLYWYRQTLGQGPEFLTYFQNEAQLEKSRLLSDRFSAERPKGSFSTLEIQRTEQGDSAMYLCASSLAGTLNQPQHFGDGTRLSIL.

The J gene is TRBJ2-1, the V gene TRBV3-1, with D tentatively TRBD1 or TRBD2 (5 bases each). V lost 0 bases and J 2 bases, leaving 20 bases between the germline ends. Looked up from germline, CDR1 is LGHDT and CDR2 is YNNKEL (reference sequence). This CDR3 comprises 19 residues. CDR3 nucleotides: TGTGCCAGCAGCCAAGATCTTCGTCGGGGACCCCCAACCTACAATGAGCAGTTCTTC. The encoded protein is CASSQDLRRGPPTYNEQFF.